This T cell receptor (beta chain) was sequenced for a study of T-cell memory formation after mild COVID-19. Germline V CDR1 and CDR2: SGHDT, YYEEEE. V was cut by 4 bases and J by 3 bases, with 13 bases left in between. This CDR3 is built from 14 residues. TCRdb recomputed calls from the 5' RACE reads with MiXCR, one row per CDR3 protein. This repertoire shows approximately 500,000 distinct CDR3 sequences, around a quarter found once; its top ten account for approximately 13%. General study results and limits: Day 15 to 85 contracting clones showed balanced CD4/CD8; later expanders leaned CD4+.

This clonotype occurred a few times. Its specificity is unknown. The chain has TRBV5-6 and TRBJ1-1; tentatively, D is TRBD1 (5 bases). Sequencing was done on a sample of PBMCs or a T cell subset sorted from them (not recorded which). The clonotype originates from an adult woman who had mild COVID-19 (a few samples of this study predate the infection). Cell type and time point are not known. The CDR3 coding sequence is TGTGCCAGCAGCCTACAAGACAGCTACACTGAAGCTTTCTTT. Residues: CASSLQDSYTEAFF.